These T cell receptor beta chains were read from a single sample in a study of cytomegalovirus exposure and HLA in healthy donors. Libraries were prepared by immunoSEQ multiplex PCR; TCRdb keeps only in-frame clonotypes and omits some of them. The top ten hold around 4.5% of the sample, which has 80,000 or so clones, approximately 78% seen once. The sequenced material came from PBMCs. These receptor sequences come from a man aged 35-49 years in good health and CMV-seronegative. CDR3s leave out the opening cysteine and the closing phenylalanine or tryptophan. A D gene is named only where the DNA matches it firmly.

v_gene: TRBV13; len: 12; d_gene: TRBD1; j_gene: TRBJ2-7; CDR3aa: ASSKWDRASEQY
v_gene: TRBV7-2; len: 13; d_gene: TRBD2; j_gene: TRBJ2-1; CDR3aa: ASSLARLADNEQF
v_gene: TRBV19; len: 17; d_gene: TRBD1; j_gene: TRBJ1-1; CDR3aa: ASSIDRGTGGFANTEAF
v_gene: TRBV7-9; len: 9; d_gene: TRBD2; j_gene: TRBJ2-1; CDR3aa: AGGVINEQF
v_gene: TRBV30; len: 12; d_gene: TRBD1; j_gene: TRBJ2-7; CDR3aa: AWSVPGQGYEQY
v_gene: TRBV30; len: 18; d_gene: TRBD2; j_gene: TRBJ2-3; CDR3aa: AWSVSRKTVASGRTDTQY
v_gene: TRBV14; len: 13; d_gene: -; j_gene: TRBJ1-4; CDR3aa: ASSQILGANEKLF
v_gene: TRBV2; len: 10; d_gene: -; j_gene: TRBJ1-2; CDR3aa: ASRQQGNGYT
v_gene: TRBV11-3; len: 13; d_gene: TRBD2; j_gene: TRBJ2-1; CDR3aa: ASSSGLAGANEQF
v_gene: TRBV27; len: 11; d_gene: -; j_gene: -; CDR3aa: ASGTGYSYEQY